The 14 T cell receptor beta chains listed next were all sequenced from one sample in a study of circulating and synovial CD4+ cells in juvenile arthritis. Sequencing used immunoSEQ multiplex PCR; TCRdb keeps in-frame clones, though not all of them. The sample lists tens of thousands of clones, 95% seen once, with approximately 0.18% in the top ten. Sequencing was carried out using CD4+ T cells from blood. These receptors were obtained from a human donor with juvenile idiopathic arthritis.

The J gene is TRBJ2-7, the V gene TRBV15, with TRBD2 identical over 9 bases. There are 15 residues in the CDR3. V dropped 0 bases and J dropped 3; count of bases not matched to a gene: 3. CDR1 LNHNV and CDR2 YYDKDF come from the germline V gene (reference sequence). CDR3 DNA: TGTGCCACCAGCAGAGATTTAGCGGGAGTCTACGAGCAGTACTTC. Amino acids: CATSRDLAGVYEQYF.

The chain combines TRBV28 with TRBJ2-2; D is possibly TRBD2 (5 bases). CDR1 MDHEN and CDR2 SYDVKM come from the germline V gene. The CDR3 runs to 16 residues. V gave up 1 base and J gave up 2 bases, with 11 bases separating them. The CDR3 region has the DNA TGTGCCAGCAGTTTATTGCGGGCGGTAAACACCGGGGAGCTGTTTTTT. It encodes CASSLLRAVNTGELFF.

The chain employs TRBV5-1 and TRBJ2-1; 16 bases fit TRBD2. Germline V lookup: CDR1 SGHRS, CDR2 YFSETQ. This CDR3 is built from 17 residues. V was pared by 0 bases and J by 8 bases, with 5 bases of the junction left unmatched. In DNA form, the CDR3 reads TGCGCCAGCAGCTTGGTAGGGACTAGCGGGAGGGTAGATGAGCAGTTCTTC. As protein: CASSLVGTSGRVDEQFF.

The chain carries TRBV20-1 and TRBJ2-7; 8 bases are shared with TRBD1. The trim removed 4 bases at V and 6 bases at J, leaving 2 bases unmatched. The CDR3 loop spans 11 amino acids. Germline V gives CDR1 DFQATT, CDR2 SNEGSKA (reference sequence). The CDR3 loop reads CSAIQGVEQYF. CDR3 bases: TGCAGTGCTATACAGGGGGTCGAGCAGTACTTC.

This chain joins TRBV4-1 and TRBJ2-4, with D possibly matching TRBD1 (5 bases). Trimming took 1 base from V and 3 from J, leaving 19 bases between them. Germline V gene data show CDR1 as MGHRA and CDR2 as YSYEKL. The CDR3 consists of 18 residues. The CDR3: CASSQGPGMDVGKNIQYF. The DNA of the CDR3 is TGCGCCAGCAGCCAAGGGCCAGGGATGGATGTTGGCAAAAACATTCAGTACTTC.

This clone was seen only once. The genes are TRBV18 and TRBJ1-5; D remains unclear. In germline, CDR1 is KGHSH, CDR2 LQKENI. Trimming took 6 bases from V and 2 from J, leaving 5 bases between them. The CDR3 covers 12 residues. CDR3 sequence: CASSEGNQPQHF. CDR3 sequence (DNA): TGTGCCAGCTCCGAGGGCAATCAGCCCCAGCATTTT.

The rearrangement links TRBV29-1 to TRBJ2-3, with 7 bases identical to TRBD2. In germline, CDR1 is SQVTM, CDR2 ANQGSEA. After removal of 6 bases from V and 0 bases from J, the junction contained 6 bases not matched to a gene. The CDR3 is 14 amino acids. This CDR3 reads CSVTGTTSTDTQYF. The CDR3 DNA reads as TGCAGCGTGACTGGGACTACCAGCACAGATACGCAGTATTTT.

The gene calls are TRBV7-2 and TRBJ2-7, with 9 bases identical to TRBD2. Germline CDR1 SGHTA, CDR2 FQGNSA. This CDR3 spans 16 amino acids. Unmatched junction bases numbered 10, after V lost 5 bases and J lost 2 bases. The chain's CDR3 is CASSPQLTSGPYEQYF. The DNA for the CDR3 is TGTGCCAGCAGCCCACAATTGACTAGCGGTCCCTACGAGCAGTACTTC.

The chain combines TRBV10-3 with TRBJ1-2; a possible D gene is TRBD1 (6 bases). The CDR3 has 13 amino acids. Germline V gene sequence: CDR1 ENHRY, CDR2 SYGVKD. V was clipped by 3 bases and J by 6 bases, with 11 bases between them. The CDR3 loop is CAISDPGADGYTF. For the CDR3, the DNA is TGTGCCATCAGTGACCCAGGGGCAGATGGCTACACCTTC.

This chain connects TRBV15 to TRBJ2-3; D perhaps matches TRBD1 (6 bases). V lost 6 bases, J lost 3 bases, and 16 bases lay in between. The CDR3 contains 15 residues. Looked up from germline, CDR1 is LNHNV and CDR2 is YYDKDF (reference sequence). CDR3 loop: CATRSGTYPTDTQYF. The CDR3 nucleotides read TGTGCCACCAGGTCCGGGACATATCCTACAGATACGCAGTATTTT.

The V call is TRBV7-9, the J call TRBJ2-5; a possible D gene is TRBD2 (5 bases). Germline assignment: CDR1 SEHNR and CDR2 FQNEAQ (reference sequence). CDR3 length: 17 residues. Between the trimmed V and J ends, which lost 1 base and 2 bases, there was a span of 17 bases. The CDR3 nucleotides read TGTGCCAGCAGCTTAGGGTGGGGTAGCGCAACGCAAGAGACCCAGTACTTC. It translates to CASSLGWGSATQETQYF.

The V gene is TRBV4-2, the J gene TRBJ2-2, with 7 bases aligning to TRBD1. The CDR3 has 16 amino acids. The germline gives CDR1 LGHNA, CDR2 YNFKEQ. J gave up 3 bases and V 2 bases, and 6 bases lay outside the gene matches. The CDR3 loop is CASSQLEGAHTGELFF. The CDR3 DNA follows: TGTGCCAGCAGCCAACTTGAGGGGGCTCACACCGGGGAGCTGTTTTTT.

DNA for the CDR3: TGTGCCAGCAGCTTAGGGGCTAGCGGGAGGGCCATCGATGAGCAGTTCTTC. Amino acid sequence: CASSLGASGRAIDEQFF. The chain links TRBV7-9 to TRBJ2-1, with 12 bases lining up with TRBD2. The length of the CDR3 is 17 residues. V lost 1 base to trimming and J lost 8 bases; unmatched junction nucleotides: 9. The germline V gene encodes CDR1 SEHNR and CDR2 FQNEAQ (reference sequence).

This chain connects TRBV18 to TRBJ1-5; D not resolved. Germline-derived CDR1 and CDR2 are KGHSH and LQKENI. V lost 6 bases, J lost 2 bases, and 11 bases lay in between. The CDR3 spans 14 residues. The CDR3 here is CASSRADGNQPQHF. DNA of the CDR3: TGTGCCAGCTCCCGAGCCGATGGCAATCAGCCCCAGCATTTT.